One and the same sample provided the 9 T cell receptor beta chains below, sequenced in a study of monozygotic twins with inflammatory bowel disease. TCRdb processed the 5' RACE reads again and assigns one entry to each CDR3 protein, with no DNA. This sample contains about 380,000 distinct CDR3 sequences. The sequenced sample was blood. The source of these receptors is a human donor with ulcerative colitis or Crohn's disease, or a healthy co-twin of an affected twin (not recorded which).

This chain uses TRBV7-6 with TRBJ2-7. The CDR3 runs 14 residues. The germline V gene encodes CDR1 SGHVS and CDR2 FNYEAQ. CDR3: CASSLLSLGLEQYF. The whole variable domain, filled in from reference TRBV7-6 and TRBJ2-7, reads GAGVSQSPRYKVTKRGQDVALRCDPISGHVSLYWYRQALGQGPEFLTYFNYEAQQDKSGLPNDRFSAERPEGSISTLTIQRTEQRDSAMYRCASSLLSLGLEQYFGPGTRLTVT.

The gene calls are TRBV6-2 or TRBV6-3 and TRBJ1-6; TCRdb outputs TRBD1, but without DNA this stays unchecked. The germline gives CDR1 MNHEY, CDR2 SVGEGT. This CDR3 region has 17 residues. The CDR3 reads CASSYLFRADTYSPLHF.

V gene TRBV29-1 combines with J gene TRBJ1-1; TCRdb outputs TRBD1, but without DNA this stays unchecked. The CDR3 runs 13 residues. Looked up from germline, CDR1 is SQVTM and CDR2 is ANQGSEA. This CDR3 is CSVVTVGVPEAFF.

This chain uses TRBV2 with TRBJ1-4. The CDR3 runs 14 residues. The germline CDR1 and CDR2 sequences are SNHLY and FYNNEI. This CDR3 reads CASRGGPYNEKLFF.

CDR3 region: CASSEGLGYQETQYF. The chain recombines TRBV27 with TRBJ2-5; checking the TCRdb D call of TRBD2 is not possible without DNA. Germline loops: CDR1 MNHEY, CDR2 SMNVEV (reference sequence). The CDR3 contains 15 residues.

The J gene is TRBJ1-4, the V gene TRBV20-1. Germline-derived CDR1 and CDR2 are DFQATT and SNEGSKA (reference sequence). The CDR3 consists of 14 residues. CDR3: CSARDYGVNEKLFF.

The chain recombines TRBV3-1 with TRBJ1-5. This CDR3 spans 14 amino acids. Germline V gene data show CDR1 as LGHDT and CDR2 as YNNKEL (reference sequence). This CDR3 is CASSLTVSNQPQHF.

The J gene is TRBJ2-5, the V gene TRBV7-2; without DNA, the TCRdb call of TRBD1 cannot be checked. The CDR3 runs to 12 residues. CDR1 is SGHTA, CDR2 FQGNSA, per germline. The CDR3 reads CASSLDSPTQYF.

The chain joins TRBV5-5 to TRBJ1-6; TCRdb outputs TRBD1, but without DNA this stays unchecked. The CDR3 has 17 residues. CDR1 and CDR2 (germline): SGHKS, YYEKEE (reference sequence). The CDR3 sequence: CASSLAGTGIGNSPLHF.